This T cell receptor beta chain was captured in a study of T cells in Graves' hyperthyroidism and ophthalmopathy. The sample holds many counts of this clonotype. Its antigen is unidentified. Any patient presenting with uncontrolled infection, other autoimmune disease, pregnancy or lactation was left out. Using RNA transcripts as the source, TCR beta CDR3 regions were amplified. HTBI primers were employed in a first-round RT-PCR of the TCR CDR3. Via MiXCR, TCRdb re-called the multiplex PCR reads, giving one row per CDR3 protein. In the table there are around 690,000 distinct CDR3 sequences, roughly 17% of which are singletons. Study-level findings and limits: It was a median roughly 6.5 months before onset that the model predicted ophthalmopathy.

The V segment lost 6 bases and the J segment 3 bases; nucleotides outside the gene matches: 8. Germline lookup yields CDR1 DFQATT and CDR2 SNEGSKA (reference sequence). The CDR3 contains 15 residues. The sequencing sample was made of blood. This sequence was found in a man aged 50 or older with Graves' hyperthyroidism. The chain couples TRBV20-1 to TRBJ2-3; 11 nucleotides match TRBD2. In DNA form, the CDR3 reads TGCAGTGCGGATAGCGGGAGGGCCCGGACAGATACGCAGTATTTT. This codes for CSADSGRARTDTQYF.